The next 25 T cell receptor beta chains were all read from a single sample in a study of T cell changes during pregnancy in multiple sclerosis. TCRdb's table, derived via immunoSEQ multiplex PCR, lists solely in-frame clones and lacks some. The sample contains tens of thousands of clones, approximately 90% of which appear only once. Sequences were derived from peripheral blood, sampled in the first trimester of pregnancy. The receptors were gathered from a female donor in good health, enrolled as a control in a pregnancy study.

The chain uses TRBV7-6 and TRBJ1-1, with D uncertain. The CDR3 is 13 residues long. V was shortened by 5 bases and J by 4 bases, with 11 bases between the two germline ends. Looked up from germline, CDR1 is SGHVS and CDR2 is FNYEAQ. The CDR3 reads CASSRTRSTEAFF. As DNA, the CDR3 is TGTGCCAGCAGCCGCACTAGGTCCACTGAAGCTTTCTTT.

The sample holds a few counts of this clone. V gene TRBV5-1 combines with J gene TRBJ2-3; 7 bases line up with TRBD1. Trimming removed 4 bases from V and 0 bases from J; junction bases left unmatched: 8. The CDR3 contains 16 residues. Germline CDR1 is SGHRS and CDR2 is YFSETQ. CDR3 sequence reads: CASSGGQPSSTDTQYF. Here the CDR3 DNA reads TGCGCCAGCAGCGGGGGACAGCCTTCGAGCACAGATACGCAGTATTTT.

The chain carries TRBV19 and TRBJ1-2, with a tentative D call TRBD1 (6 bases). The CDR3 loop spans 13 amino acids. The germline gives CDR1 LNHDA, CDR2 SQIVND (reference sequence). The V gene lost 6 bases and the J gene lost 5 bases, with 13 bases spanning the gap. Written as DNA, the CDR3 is TGTGCCAGTAGCCAGTGGGGGCCGTATGGCTACACCTTC. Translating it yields CASSQWGPYGYTF. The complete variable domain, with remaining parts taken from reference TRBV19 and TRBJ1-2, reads DGGITQSPKYLFRKEGQNVTLSCEQNLNHDAMYWYRQDPGQGLRLIYYSQIVNDFQKGDIAEGYSVSREKKESFPLTVTSAQKNPTAFYLCASSQWGPYGYTFGSGTRLTVV.

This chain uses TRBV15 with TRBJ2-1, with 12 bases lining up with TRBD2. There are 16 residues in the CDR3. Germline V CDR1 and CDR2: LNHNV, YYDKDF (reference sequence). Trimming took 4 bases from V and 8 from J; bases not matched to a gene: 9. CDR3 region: CATSKTLAGGPDEQFF. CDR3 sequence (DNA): TGTGCCACCAGCAAAACTCTAGCGGGAGGGCCCGATGAGCAGTTCTTC.

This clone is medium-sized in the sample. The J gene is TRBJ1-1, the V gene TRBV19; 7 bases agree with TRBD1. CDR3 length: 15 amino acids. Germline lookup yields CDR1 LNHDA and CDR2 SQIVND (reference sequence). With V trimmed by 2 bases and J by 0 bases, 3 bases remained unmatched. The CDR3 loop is CASSIRQGMNTEAFF. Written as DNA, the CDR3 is TGTGCCAGTAGTATAAGACAGGGAATGAACACTGAAGCTTTCTTT.

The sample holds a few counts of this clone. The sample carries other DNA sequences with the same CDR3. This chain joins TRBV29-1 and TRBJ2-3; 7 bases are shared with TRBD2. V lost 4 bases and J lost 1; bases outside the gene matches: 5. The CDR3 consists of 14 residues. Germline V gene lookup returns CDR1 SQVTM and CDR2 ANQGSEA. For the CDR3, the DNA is TGCAGCGTTGCTTTTCGGGAGGGCACAGATACGCAGTATTTT. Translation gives CSVAFREGTDTQYF.

DNA of the CDR3: TGTGCCAGCAGTTACACCCAGGACTATGGCTACACCTTC. Its protein is CASSYTQDYGYTF. The genes are TRBV6-6 and TRBJ1-2; D call uncertain. Germline CDR1 and CDR2: MNHNY and SVGAGI (reference sequence). Trimming pared 2 bases from V and 3 bases from J, leaving 7 bases between. The CDR3 spans 13 residues.

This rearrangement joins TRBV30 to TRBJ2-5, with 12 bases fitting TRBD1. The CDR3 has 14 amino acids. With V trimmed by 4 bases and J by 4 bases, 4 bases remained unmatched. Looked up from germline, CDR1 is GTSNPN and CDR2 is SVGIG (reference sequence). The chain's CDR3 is CAWKPGQGAETQYF. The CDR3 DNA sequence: TGTGCCTGGAAACCGGGACAGGGGGCAGAGACCCAGTACTTC.

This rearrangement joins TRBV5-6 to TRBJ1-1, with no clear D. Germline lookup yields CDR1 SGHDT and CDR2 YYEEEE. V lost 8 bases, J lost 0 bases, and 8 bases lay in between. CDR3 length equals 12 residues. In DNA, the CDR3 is TGTGCCAGTTATAGCCTGAACACTGAAGCTTTCTTT. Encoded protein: CASYSLNTEAFF.

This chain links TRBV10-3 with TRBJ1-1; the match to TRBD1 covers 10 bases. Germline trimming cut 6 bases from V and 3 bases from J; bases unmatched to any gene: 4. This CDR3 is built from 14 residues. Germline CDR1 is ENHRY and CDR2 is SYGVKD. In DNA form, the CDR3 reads TGTGCCATCAGCAGACAGGGGGCGGACACTGAAGCTTTCTTT. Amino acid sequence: CAISRQGADTEAFF.

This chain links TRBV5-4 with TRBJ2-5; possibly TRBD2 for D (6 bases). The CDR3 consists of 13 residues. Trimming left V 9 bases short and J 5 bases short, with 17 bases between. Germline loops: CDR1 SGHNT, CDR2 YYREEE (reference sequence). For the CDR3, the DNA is TGTGCCATCGGGAGACTAGGAGTGGAGACCCAGTACTTC. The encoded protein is CAIGRLGVETQYF. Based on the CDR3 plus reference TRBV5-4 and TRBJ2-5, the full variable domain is ETGVTQSPTHLIKTRGQQVTLRCSSQSGHNTVSWYQQALGQGPQFIFQYYREEENGRGNFPPRFSGLQFPNYSSELNVNALELDDSALYLCAIGRLGVETQYFGPGTRLLVL.

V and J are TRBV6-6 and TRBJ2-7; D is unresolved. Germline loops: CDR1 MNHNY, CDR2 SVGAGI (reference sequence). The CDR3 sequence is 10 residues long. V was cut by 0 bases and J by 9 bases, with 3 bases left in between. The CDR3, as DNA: TGTGCCAGCAGTTACTCCTGGCAGTACTTC. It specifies CASSYSWQYF.

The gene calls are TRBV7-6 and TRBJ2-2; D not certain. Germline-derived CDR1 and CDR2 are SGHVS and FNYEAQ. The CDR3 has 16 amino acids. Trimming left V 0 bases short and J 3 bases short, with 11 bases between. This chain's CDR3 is CASSLALDRDTGELFF. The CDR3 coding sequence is TGTGCCAGCAGCTTAGCGCTGGATCGGGACACCGGGGAGCTGTTTTTT.

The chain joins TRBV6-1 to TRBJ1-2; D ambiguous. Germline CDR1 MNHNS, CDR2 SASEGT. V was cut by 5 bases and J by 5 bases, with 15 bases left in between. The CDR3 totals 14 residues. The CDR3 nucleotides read TGTGCCAGCAGTCATCGAGAGACGGGATATGGCTACACCTTC. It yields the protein CASSHRETGYGYTF.

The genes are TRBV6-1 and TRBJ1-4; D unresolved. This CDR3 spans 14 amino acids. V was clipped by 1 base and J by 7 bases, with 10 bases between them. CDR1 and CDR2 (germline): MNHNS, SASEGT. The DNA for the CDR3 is TGTGCCAGCAGTGAAGACAGATATAGTGAAAAACTGTTTTTT. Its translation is CASSEDRYSEKLFF.

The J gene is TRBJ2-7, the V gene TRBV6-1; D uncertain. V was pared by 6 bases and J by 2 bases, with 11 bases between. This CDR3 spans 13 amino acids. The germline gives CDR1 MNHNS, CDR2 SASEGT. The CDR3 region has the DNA TGTGCCAGCAGCGCTAGTTATGCCTACGAGCAGTACTTC. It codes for CASSASYAYEQYF.

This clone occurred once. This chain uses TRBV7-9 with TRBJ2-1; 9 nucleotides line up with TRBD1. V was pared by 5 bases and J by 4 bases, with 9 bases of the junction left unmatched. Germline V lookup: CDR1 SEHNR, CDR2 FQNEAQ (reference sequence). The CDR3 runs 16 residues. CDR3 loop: CASSADRGARYNEQFF. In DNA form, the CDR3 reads TGTGCCAGCAGCGCCGACAGGGGGGCGAGATACAATGAGCAGTTCTTC.

The CDR3 nucleotides are TGCGCCAGCAGCCCGGGACAGGGTCACACCGGGGAGCTGTTTTTT. It translates to CASSPGQGHTGELFF. The rearrangement links TRBV5-1 to TRBJ2-2, with 9 bases matching TRBD1. Trimming cost V 4 bases and J 3 bases; bases outside gene matches: 4. Germline V lookup: CDR1 SGHRS, CDR2 YFSETQ. This CDR3 is 15 amino acids long.

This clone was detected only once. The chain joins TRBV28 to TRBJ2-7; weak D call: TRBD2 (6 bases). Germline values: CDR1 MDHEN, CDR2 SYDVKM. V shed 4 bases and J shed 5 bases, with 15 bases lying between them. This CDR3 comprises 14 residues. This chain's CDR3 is CASSSPLGTHEQYF. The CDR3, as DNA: TGTGCCAGCAGTTCTCCCCTGGGGACTCACGAGCAGTACTTC.

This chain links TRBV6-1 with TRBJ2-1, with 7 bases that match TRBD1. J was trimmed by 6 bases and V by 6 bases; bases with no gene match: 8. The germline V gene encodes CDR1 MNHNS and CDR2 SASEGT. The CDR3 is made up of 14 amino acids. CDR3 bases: TGTGCCAGCAGGGCTTGGGACAGCCTCAATGAGCAGTTCTTC. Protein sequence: CASRAWDSLNEQFF.

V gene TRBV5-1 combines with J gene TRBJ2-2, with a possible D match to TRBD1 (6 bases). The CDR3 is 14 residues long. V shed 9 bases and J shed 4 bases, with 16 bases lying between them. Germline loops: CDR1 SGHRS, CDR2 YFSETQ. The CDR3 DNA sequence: TGCGCCATAAAGGGGGATTCGGGCACCGGGGAGCTGTTTTTT. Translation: CAIKGDSGTGELFF.

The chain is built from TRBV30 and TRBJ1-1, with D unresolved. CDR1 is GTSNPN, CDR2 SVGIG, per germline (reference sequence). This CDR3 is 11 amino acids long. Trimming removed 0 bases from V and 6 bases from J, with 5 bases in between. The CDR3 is CAWSVFSEAFF. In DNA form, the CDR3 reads TGTGCCTGGAGTGTATTCTCTGAAGCTTTCTTT.

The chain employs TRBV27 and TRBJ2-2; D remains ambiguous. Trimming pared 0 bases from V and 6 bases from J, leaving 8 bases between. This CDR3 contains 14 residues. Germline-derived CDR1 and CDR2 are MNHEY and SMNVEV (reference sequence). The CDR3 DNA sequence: TGTGCCAGCAGTTTATCGAGGTCCGCCGGGGAGCTGTTTTTT. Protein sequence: CASSLSRSAGELFF.

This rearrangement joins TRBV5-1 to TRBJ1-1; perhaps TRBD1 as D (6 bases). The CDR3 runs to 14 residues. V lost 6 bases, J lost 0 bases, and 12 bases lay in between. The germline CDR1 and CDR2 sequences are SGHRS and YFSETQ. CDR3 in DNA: TGCGCCAGCACACTGGACAGACTGAACACTGAAGCTTTCTTT. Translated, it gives CASTLDRLNTEAFF.

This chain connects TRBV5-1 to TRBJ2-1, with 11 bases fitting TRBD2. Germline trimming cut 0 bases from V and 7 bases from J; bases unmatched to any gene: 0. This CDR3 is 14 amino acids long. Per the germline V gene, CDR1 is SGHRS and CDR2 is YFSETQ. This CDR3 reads CASSLGTSGNEQFF. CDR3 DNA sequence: TGCGCCAGCAGCTTGGGGACTAGCGGGAATGAGCAGTTCTTC.